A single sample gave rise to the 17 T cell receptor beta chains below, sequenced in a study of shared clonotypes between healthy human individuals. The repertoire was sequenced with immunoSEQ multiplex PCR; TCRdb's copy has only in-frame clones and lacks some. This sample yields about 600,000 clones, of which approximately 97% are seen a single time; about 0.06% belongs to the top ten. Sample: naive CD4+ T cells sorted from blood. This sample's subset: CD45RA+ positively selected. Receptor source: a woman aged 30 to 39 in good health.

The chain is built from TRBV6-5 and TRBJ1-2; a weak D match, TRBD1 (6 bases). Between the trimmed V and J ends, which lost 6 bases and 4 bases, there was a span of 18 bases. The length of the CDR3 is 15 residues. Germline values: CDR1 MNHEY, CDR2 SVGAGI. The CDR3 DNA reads TGTGCCAGCAGCATAACAGGGTTGGGGAGCTATGGCTACACCTTC. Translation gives CASSITGLGSYGYTF.

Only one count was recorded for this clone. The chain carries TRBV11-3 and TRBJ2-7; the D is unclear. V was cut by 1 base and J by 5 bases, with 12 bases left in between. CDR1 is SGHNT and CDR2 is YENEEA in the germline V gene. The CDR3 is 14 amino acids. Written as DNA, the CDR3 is TGTGCCAGCAGCTTAGGACAAGCAATCGACGAGCAGTACTTC. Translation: CASSLGQAIDEQYF.

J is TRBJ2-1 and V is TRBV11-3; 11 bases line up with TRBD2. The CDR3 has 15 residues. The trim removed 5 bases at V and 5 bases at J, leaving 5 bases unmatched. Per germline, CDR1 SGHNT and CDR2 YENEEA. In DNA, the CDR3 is TGTGCCAGCAGCCGGACTAGCGGGTTTAACAATGAGCAGTTCTTC. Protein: CASSRTSGFNNEQFF.

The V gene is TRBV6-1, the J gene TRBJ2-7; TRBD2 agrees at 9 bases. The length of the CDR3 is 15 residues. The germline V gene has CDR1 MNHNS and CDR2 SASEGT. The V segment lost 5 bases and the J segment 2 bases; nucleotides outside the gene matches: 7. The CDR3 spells CASSLRAGGPYEQYF. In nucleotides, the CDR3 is TGTGCCAGCAGTCTCCGGGCGGGAGGGCCCTACGAGCAGTACTTC.

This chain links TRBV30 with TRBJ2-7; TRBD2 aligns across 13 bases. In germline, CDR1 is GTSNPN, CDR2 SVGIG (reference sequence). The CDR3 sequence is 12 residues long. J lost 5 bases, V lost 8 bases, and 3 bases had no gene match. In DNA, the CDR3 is TGTGCCCGGACTAGCGGGAGAAACGAGCAGTACTTC. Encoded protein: CARTSGRNEQYF.

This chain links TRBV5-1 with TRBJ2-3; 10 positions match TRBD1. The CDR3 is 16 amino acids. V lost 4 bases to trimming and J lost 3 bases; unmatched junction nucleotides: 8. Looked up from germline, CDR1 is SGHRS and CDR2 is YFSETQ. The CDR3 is CASSPRQGAWTDTQYF. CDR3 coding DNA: TGCGCCAGCAGCCCTCGACAGGGGGCTTGGACAGATACGCAGTATTTT.

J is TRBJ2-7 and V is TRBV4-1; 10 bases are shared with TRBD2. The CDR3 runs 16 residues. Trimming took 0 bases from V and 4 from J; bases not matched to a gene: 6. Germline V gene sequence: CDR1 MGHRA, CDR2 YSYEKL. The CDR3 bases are TGCGCCAGCAGCCAAGATCGCACTAGCGGGGAATACGAGCAGTACTTC. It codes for CASSQDRTSGEYEQYF.

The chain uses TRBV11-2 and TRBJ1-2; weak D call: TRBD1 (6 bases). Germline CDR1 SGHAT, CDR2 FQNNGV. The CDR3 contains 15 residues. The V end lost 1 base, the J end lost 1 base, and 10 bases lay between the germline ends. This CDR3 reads CASSLAGDGNYGYTF. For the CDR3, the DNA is TGTGCCAGCAGCTTAGCAGGGGACGGTAACTATGGCTACACCTTC.

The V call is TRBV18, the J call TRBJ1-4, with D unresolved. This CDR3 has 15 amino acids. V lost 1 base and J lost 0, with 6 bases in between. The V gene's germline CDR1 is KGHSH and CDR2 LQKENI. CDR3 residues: CASSPRGTTNEKLFF. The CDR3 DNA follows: TGTGCCAGCTCACCACGTGGGACAACTAATGAAAAACTGTTTTTT. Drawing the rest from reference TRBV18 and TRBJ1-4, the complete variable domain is NAGVMQNPRHLVRRRGQEARLRCSPMKGHSHVYWYRQLPEEGLKFMVYLQKENIIDESGMPKERFSAEFPKEGPSILRIQQVVRGDSAAYFCASSPRGTTNEKLFFGSGTQLSVL.

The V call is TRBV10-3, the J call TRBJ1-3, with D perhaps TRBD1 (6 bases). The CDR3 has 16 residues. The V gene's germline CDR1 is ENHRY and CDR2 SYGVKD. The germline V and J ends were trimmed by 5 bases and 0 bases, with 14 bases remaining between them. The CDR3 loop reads CAISYMPDSSGNTIYF. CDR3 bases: TGTGCCATCAGTTACATGCCGGACAGCTCTGGAAACACCATATATTTT.

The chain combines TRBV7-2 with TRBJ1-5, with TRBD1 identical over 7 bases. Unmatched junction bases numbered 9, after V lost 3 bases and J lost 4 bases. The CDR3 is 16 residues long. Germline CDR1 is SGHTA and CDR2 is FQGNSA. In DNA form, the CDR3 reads TGTGCCAGCAGCTTGGCCGGGACAGAAAATAATCAGCCCCAGCATTTT. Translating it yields CASSLAGTENNQPQHF.

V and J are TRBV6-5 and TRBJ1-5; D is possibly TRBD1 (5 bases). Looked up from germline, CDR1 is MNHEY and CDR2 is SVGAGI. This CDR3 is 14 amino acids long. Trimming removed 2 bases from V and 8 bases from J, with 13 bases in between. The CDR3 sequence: CASSYGGAAEPQHF. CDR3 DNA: TGTGCCAGCAGTTACGGCGGGGCGGCGGAGCCCCAGCATTTT.

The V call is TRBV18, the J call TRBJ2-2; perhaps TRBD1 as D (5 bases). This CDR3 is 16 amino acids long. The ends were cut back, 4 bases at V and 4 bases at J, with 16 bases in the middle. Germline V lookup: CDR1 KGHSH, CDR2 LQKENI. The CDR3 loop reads CASSQLGATGTGELFF. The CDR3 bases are TGTGCCAGCTCACAGCTAGGGGCCACGGGCACCGGGGAGCTGTTTTTT.

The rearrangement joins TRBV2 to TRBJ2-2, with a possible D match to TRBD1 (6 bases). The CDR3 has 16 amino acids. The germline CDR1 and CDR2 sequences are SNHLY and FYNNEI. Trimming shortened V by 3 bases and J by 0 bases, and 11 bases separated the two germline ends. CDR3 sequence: CASSEWDTSNTGELFF. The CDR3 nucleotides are TGTGCCAGCAGTGAGTGGGACACCTCGAACACCGGGGAGCTGTTTTTT.

CDR3 coding DNA: TGTGCCAGCAGTTTGGGACTAGCGGGGCGCACAGATACGCAGTATTTT. The encoded protein is CASSLGLAGRTDTQYF. The genes are TRBV28 and TRBJ2-3, with 13 nucleotides matching TRBD2. The CDR3 runs to 16 residues. From germline, CDR1 is MDHEN and CDR2 SYDVKM. With V trimmed by 3 bases and J by 1 base, 1 base remained unmatched.

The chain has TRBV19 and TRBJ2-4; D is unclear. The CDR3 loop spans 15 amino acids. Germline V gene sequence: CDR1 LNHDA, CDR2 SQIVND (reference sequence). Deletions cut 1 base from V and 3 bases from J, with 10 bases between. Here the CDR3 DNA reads TGTGCCAGTAGTATAGTCCAGATGGGCAAAAACATTCAGTACTTC. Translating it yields CASSIVQMGKNIQYF. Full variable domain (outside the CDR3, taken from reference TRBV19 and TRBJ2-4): DGGITQSPKYLFRKEGQNVTLSCEQNLNHDAMYWYRQDPGQGLRLIYYSQIVNDFQKGDIAEGYSVSREKKESFPLTVTSAQKNPTAFYLCASSIVQMGKNIQYFGAGTRLSVL.

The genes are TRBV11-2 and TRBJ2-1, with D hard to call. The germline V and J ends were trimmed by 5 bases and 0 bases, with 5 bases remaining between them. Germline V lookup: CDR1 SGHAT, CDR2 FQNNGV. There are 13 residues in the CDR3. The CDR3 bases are TGTGCCAGCAGCCGTACCTCCTACAATGAGCAGTTCTTC. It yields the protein CASSRTSYNEQFF. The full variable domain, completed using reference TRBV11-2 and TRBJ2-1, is EAGVAQSPRYKIIEKRQSVAFWCNPISGHATLYWYQQILGQGPKLLIQFQNNGVVDDSQLPKDRFSAERLKGVDSTLKIQPAKLEDSAVYLCASSRTSYNEQFFGPGTRLTVL.